This entry describes one T cell receptor (beta chain). No cognate antigen has been identified for it. No base-level quality is on record; no much larger clone is a single base apart. The data stem from a study of blood T cell repertoires in COVID-19 (TCRdb year 2020). Describing the broader study: Samples covering the acute and convalescent phases of COVID-19 were provided by collaborators in the United States, Italy and Spain. Samples came from the ongoing ImmuneRACE study (first 160 participants) plus 1,254 subjects from 6 global collaborators. Nearly every sample came with metadata listing a de-identified subject ID, COVID-19 status, age in years and sex. The material from the prospective study consisted of cDNA or gDNA derived from T cells, B-cell-depleted T cells, or PBMCs. Where available, HLA class I and class II types were taken from metadata supplied by the sample provider and were not determined by assay-based typing. The repertoires were made available in a free public database intended to serve as a resource for research on the immune response to SARS-CoV-2. Deeply sampled blood TCRbeta repertoires from subjects exposed to, actively infected with, or recovered from COVID-19 were included in the dataset.

TCRbeta CDR3 regions were amplified from genomic DNA using the immunoSEQ Assay, a bias-controlled multiplex PCR. The authors processed their data as follows. Nucleated cell counts per sample were estimated from amplification of reference gene primers within the assay. To quantify the absolute abundance of each unique TCRbeta CDR3 rearrangement, sequence reads were collapsed and filtered. For each sample, productive Simpson clonality was calculated as the square root of Simpson's diversity index over productive rearrangements. The source is immuneACCESS, and TCRdb retained only in-frame sequences with V and J called. Part of the clones is not carried over; for the studies checked, unresolved V genes explain less than half of this, and the remainder is unexplained. V and J calls and clone size follow that table, whereas D and trimming were derived from the DNA. The sample table lists roughly 15,000 clones, under 95% of them with a count of one. More than 4% of the sample goes to the ten largest clones.

Study-wide findings and limitations: How much clinical and demographic metadata was included differed by source and by participant, and the metadata was provided uncurated.

Collaborating institutions collected whole blood in K2EDTA tubes following their own protocols. Collaborator samples were shipped for TCRbeta analysis as frozen whole blood, isolated PBMCs, or DNA extracted from either sample type. The cysteine opens and the phenylalanine closes a CDR3 of 15 amino acids. Here the CDR3 DNA is all that survives: 45 bases in frame from base 1. The CDR1 and CDR2 encoded by the germline V gene are SGHDT and YYEEEE. V loses 2 bases of germline sequence and J loses 6 bases, and the interval between the two ends is 15 bases. The sample taken for sequencing was peripheral blood. Rearrangement joined TRBV5-6 to TRBJ1-5, with TRBD1 as a weak D call on 5 bases. The TCR originated in a man in his sixties with active COVID-19. The nucleotide sequence reads TGTGCCAGCAGCTTCGACGGCCGGAGGGGTCAGCCCCAGCATTTT. Its protein product is CASSFDGRRGQPQHF.